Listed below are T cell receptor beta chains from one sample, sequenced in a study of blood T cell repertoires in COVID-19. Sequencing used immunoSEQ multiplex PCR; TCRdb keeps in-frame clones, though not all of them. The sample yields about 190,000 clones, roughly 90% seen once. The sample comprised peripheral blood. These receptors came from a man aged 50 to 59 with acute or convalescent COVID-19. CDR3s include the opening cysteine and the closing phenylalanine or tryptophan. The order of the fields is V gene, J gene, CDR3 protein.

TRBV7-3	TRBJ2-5	CASSPQSGGAETQYF
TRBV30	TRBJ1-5	CAWSGGSAGNQPQHF
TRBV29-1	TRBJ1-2	CSVEGDTYYGYTF
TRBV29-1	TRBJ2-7	CSVDRDGSYEQYF
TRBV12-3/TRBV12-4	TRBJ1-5	CASSLGQDQPQHF
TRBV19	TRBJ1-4	CASSARPGHEKLFF
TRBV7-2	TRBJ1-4	CASSFVSATNEKLFF
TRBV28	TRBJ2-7	CASSPYRLAEQYF
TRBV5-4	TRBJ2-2	CASSRIAGSNTGELFF
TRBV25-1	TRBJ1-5	CASGGQGNQPQHF
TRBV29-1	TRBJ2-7	CSVDSGSYEQYF
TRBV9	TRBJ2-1	CASSVAGSPYNEQFF
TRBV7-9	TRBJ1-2	CASSFGGSNGYTF
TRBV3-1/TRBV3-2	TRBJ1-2	CASSQDMGQGDGYTF
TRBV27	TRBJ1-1	CASSVGGNTEAFF
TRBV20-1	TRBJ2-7	CSASSGHEQYF
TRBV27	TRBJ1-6	CASSTGTPSSYNSPLHF
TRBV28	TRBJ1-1	CASSSSGQSVNTEAFF
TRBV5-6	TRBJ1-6	CASSKRDRGGSSSPLHF
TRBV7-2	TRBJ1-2	CASSRMGQGPNYGYTF
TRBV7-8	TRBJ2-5	CASSPRTLQETQYF
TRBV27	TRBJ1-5	CASSPYSNQPQHF
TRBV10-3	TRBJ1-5	CAISDRQGGNQPQHF
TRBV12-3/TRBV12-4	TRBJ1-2	CASRPTGDGYTF
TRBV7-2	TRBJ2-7	CASSLVAGGDYEQYF
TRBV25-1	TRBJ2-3	CASSRDRSTDTQYF
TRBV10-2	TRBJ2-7	CASRAGTSATYEQYF
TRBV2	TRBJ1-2	CASSGDRGTGNYGYTF
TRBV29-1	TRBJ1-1	CSVVWLGQNQAFF
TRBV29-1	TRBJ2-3	CSVEFGLAGSTYTQYF
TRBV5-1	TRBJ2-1	CASSLISGPLGSYNEQFF
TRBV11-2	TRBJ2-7	CASSLERNRGHEQYF
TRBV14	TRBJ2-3	CASSQGPGQTDTQYF
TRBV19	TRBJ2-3	CASSISSGGPTSTDTQYF
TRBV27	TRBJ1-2	CASSSLGDSRPSRGYTF
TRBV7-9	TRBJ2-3	CASTLEDLIDTQYF
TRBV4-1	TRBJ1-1	CASSQGTVATEAFF
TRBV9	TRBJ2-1	CASSPRLAGSYNEQFF
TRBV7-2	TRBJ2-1	CASSPRPGTRAGEQFF
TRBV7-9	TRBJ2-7	CASSLAGTGVEQYF
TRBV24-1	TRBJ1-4	CATSSSGTGHEKLFF
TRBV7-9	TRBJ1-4	CASSPDQVNEKLFF
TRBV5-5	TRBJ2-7	CASSPGTASYEQYF
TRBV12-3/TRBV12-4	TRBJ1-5	CASRTGDNQPQHF
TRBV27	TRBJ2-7	CASSWGGEQYF
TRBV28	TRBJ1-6	CASSFGQGASPLHF
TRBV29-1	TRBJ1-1	CSAIQDTEAFF
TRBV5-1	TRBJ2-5	CASKNRGVGETQYF
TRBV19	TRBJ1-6	CASSSKTQGWSPLHF
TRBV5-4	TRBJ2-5	CASSFGGRLQETQYF
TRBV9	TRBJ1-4	CASSVGLAANEKLFF
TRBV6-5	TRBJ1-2	CASRPGQGLYGYTF
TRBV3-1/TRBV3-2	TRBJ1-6	CASTLMGQHYNSPLHF
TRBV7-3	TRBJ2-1	CASSLGQGNEQFF
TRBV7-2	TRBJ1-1	CASSLGVSQGGAFF